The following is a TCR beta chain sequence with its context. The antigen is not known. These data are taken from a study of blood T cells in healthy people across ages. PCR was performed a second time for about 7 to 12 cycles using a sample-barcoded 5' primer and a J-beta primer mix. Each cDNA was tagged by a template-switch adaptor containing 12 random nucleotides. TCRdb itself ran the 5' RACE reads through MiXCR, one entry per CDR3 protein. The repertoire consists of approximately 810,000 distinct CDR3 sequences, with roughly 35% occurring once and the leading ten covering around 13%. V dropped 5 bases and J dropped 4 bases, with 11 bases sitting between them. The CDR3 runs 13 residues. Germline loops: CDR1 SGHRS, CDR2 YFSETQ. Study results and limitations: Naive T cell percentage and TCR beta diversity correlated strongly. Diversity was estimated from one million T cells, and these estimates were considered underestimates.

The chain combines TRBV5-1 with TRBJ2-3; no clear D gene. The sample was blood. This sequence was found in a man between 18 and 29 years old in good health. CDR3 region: CASRNNKADTQYF. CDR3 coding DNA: TGCGCCAGCAGAAATAATAAGGCAGATACGCAGTATTTT.